The present TCR beta chain was sequenced within a study of cytomegalovirus exposure and HLA in healthy donors. Study overall: The roughly 110 validation repertoires were reported in a later analysis to have been generated on the same platform as the approximately 600 first-cohort repertoires.

General study results and limits: Many donors carried some public TCRs, although rarity characterized most TCR sequences.

Using immunoSEQ multiplex PCR, the repertoire was profiled, and TCRdb retains in-frame clones only, with some absent. The repertoire holds 200,000 to 300,000 clones, with about 90% as singletons. Per the germline V gene, CDR1 is SGHRS and CDR2 is YFSETQ. The CDR3 is 17 amino acids. Deletions cut 0 bases from V and 1 base from J, with 14 bases between. In the case of this clone: Its target is unknown.

The chain has TRBV5-1 and TRBJ1-5, with a possible D match to TRBD1 (5 bases). The sequenced sample was PBMCs. The clonotype originates from a woman aged 25 to 39 in good health and CMV-seropositive. In DNA, the CDR3 is TGCGCCAGCAGCTTGGGGCAAACAGGTTCCAGCAATCAGCCCCAGCATTTT. The encoded protein is CASSLGQTGSSNQPQHF.